This paragraph reports one T cell receptor beta chain. The target antigen is unknown. The data belong to a study of T cells after yellow fever vaccination. At the level of the study: The fractions with low cell numbers were processed using SMART-Seq v4 Ultra Low Input. Study-level points and caveats: Contamination of FACS-sorted repertoires by abundant clonotypes from the bulk population could occur. Among primary-vaccination clones, most reappeared after the booster, at 95% to 96% for CD4 and around 90% for CD8.

5'RACE template switching added a universal primer site and UMIs to TCR cDNA. TCRdb itself ran the 5' RACE reads through MiXCR, one entry per CDR3 protein. Of 350,000 to 550,000 distinct CDR3 sequences listed, 15% to 20% are singletons. The CDR3 has 17 amino acids. V shed 4 bases and J 0 bases; nucleotides not matched to a gene: 7. Germline-derived CDR1 and CDR2 are SGHRS and YFSETQ. The chain joins TRBV5-1 to TRBJ2-3, with 11 bases matching TRBD2. The specimen was PBMCs, collected before the yellow fever booster vaccination. This sequence originates from a young man who received the YFV17D yellow fever vaccine. CDR3 bases: TGCGCCAGCAGCCCCATGACTAGCGGGATAAGCACAGATACGCAGTATTTT. Residues: CASSPMTSGISTDTQYF.